A single sample gave rise to the 12 T cell receptor beta chains below, sequenced in a study of beta chain features in type 1 diabetes. Reverse transcribing all isolated RNA meant expressed TCRB transcripts were sequenced. Clones were read by immunoSEQ multiplex PCR, and TCRdb kept only the in-frame ones, dropping some. The sample shows about 470,000 clones, around 30% of them seen only once. The specimen was naive CD4+ T cells from blood. These TCRs come from a young man in good health.

This clone was counted a few times. The gene calls are TRBV29-1 and TRBJ1-1; D is unclear. The CDR3 extends over 14 amino acids. In germline, CDR1 is SQVTM, CDR2 ANQGSEA. With 4 bases removed from V and 1 base from J, the gap between germline ends came to 13 bases. CDR3 coding DNA: TGCAGCGTTGCGGTTTGGCCCCAGAACACTGAAGCTTTCTTT. Protein sequence: CSVAVWPQNTEAFF.

The V and J genes are TRBV18 and TRBJ2-7; D might be TRBD2 (5 bases). CDR1 KGHSH and CDR2 LQKENI come from the germline V gene. Trimming shortened V by 3 bases and J by 0 bases, and 15 bases separated the two germline ends. CDR3 length equals 16 residues. The CDR3 nucleotides read TGTGCCAGCTCACCGAGGCTCGGGGAGAGCTCCTACGAGCAGTACTTC. It translates to CASSPRLGESSYEQYF.

The V gene is TRBV28, the J gene TRBJ2-7; D is tentatively TRBD1 or TRBD2 (6 bases each). Trimming took off 2 bases at V and 0 bases at J, with 14 bases between the two ends. CDR3 length: 16 amino acids. In germline, CDR1 is MDHEN, CDR2 SYDVKM. The CDR3: CASSLRSGAHSYEQYF. CDR3 bases: TGTGCCAGCAGTTTAAGGTCGGGGGCCCACTCCTACGAGCAGTACTTC.

This clone was seen a handful of times. This rearrangement joins TRBV9 to TRBJ1-1; D remains unclear. Per germline, CDR1 SGDLS and CDR2 YYNGEE. The CDR3 spans 13 residues. Trimming took 0 bases from V and 7 from J, leaving 10 bases between them. CDR3 bases: TGTGCCAGCAGCGTAGTTGACCGCTATGAAGCTTTCTTT. Amino acid sequence: CASSVVDRYEAFF.

This chain uses TRBV29-1 with TRBJ2-1; D is possibly TRBD2 (5 bases). Germline V gives CDR1 SQVTM, CDR2 ANQGSEA. This CDR3 has 14 residues. The V gene lost 6 bases and the J gene lost 5 bases, with 17 bases spanning the gap. In DNA form, the CDR3 reads TGCAGCGTCCTCCCAGCGGCGGATAACAATGAGCAGTTCTTC. This translates into CSVLPAADNNEQFF.

This sequence joins TRBV5-1 and TRBJ1-1; a weak D match, TRBD1 (6 bases). Trimming cost V 4 bases and J 6 bases, with 16 bases left between them. Germline values: CDR1 SGHRS, CDR2 YFSETQ. This CDR3 spans 14 amino acids. The CDR3 DNA is TGCGCCAGCAGCCTCTTACAGGGAAGCGCTGAAGCTTTCTTT. It is translated as CASSLLQGSAEAFF.

This clone was recorded only once. DNA of the CDR3: TGTGCCAGCAGCATAATCCCGACGGGTCGGAACACTGAAGCTTTCTTT. It codes for CASSIIPTGRNTEAFF. The gene calls are TRBV7-9 and TRBJ1-1; the D is unclear. Trimming shortened V by 5 bases and J by 1 base, and 17 bases separated the two germline ends. CDR1 SEHNR and CDR2 FQNEAQ come from the germline V gene (reference sequence). The CDR3 is made up of 16 amino acids.

This clone was found a few times. CDR3 amino acids: CASSQEATEHYNEQFF. Here the CDR3 DNA reads TGCGCCAGCAGCCAAGAGGCCACGGAACACTACAATGAGCAGTTCTTC. The genes are TRBV4-3 and TRBJ2-1; no reliable D call. This CDR3 contains 16 residues. V was cut by 0 bases and J by 3 bases, with 12 bases left in between. Germline CDR1 LGHNA, CDR2 YSLEER.

The V gene is TRBV29-1, the J gene TRBJ1-1, with D hard to call. Trimming shortened V by 7 bases and J by 10 bases, and 22 bases separated the two germline ends. The CDR3 loop spans 13 amino acids. In germline, CDR1 is SQVTM, CDR2 ANQGSEA. This chain's CDR3 is CSAGRDYQGSAFF. Here the CDR3 DNA reads TGCAGCGCCGGCCGGGATTACCAAGGGTCAGCTTTCTTT.

Concerning this clone itself: This specimen includes other DNA sequences encoding the same CDR3. The chain employs TRBV9 and TRBJ2-7, with D possibly TRBD2 on 6 matching bases. This CDR3 comprises 13 residues. Germline V lookup: CDR1 SGDLS, CDR2 YYNGEE. Deletions cut 4 bases from V and 1 base from J, with 9 bases between. The DNA of the CDR3 is TGTGCCAGCAGCCCCGGGAGTTCCTACGAGCAGTACTTC. This encodes CASSPGSSYEQYF. Variable domain in full (rest from reference TRBV9 and TRBJ2-7): DSGVTQTPKHLITATGQRVTLRCSPRSGDLSVYWYQQSLDQGLQFLIQYYNGEERAKGNILERFSAQQFPDLHSELNLSSLELGDSALYFCASSPGSSYEQYFGPGTRLTVT.

The chain employs TRBV6-1 and TRBJ2-7; possible D gene TRBD2, 5 bases. The CDR3 consists of 13 residues. Germline CDR1 reads MNHNS; CDR2 reads SASEGT. The V end lost 11 bases, the J end lost 1 base, and 15 bases lay between the germline ends. Here the CDR3 reads CAASQRSSYEQYF. The DNA for the CDR3 is TGTGCCGCCTCTCAGCGGAGTTCCTACGAGCAGTACTTC.

The CDR3 DNA follows: TGTGCCAGCAGCGTAGCTGACAATGAGCAGTTCTTC. It codes for CASSVADNEQFF. The chain combines TRBV9 with TRBJ2-1; D ambiguous. The germline V gene has CDR1 SGDLS and CDR2 YYNGEE. This CDR3 spans 12 amino acids. With 0 bases removed from V and 5 bases from J, the gap between germline ends came to 3 bases.